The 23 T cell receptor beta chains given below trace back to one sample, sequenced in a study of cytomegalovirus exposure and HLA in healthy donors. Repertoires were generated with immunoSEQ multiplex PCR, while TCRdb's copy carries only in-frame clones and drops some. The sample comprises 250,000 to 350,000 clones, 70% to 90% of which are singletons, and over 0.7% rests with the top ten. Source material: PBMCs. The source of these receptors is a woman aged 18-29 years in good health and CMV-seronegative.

CDR3 region: CASSGENTDTQYF. CDR3 sequence (DNA): TGTGCCAGCAGCGGAGAGAACACAGATACGCAGTATTTT. V is TRBV11-2 and J is TRBJ2-3, with D unresolved. The V gene's germline CDR1 is SGHAT and CDR2 FQNNGV. The V end was cut by 5 bases, the J end by 2 bases, with 8 bases between. The CDR3 has 13 amino acids.

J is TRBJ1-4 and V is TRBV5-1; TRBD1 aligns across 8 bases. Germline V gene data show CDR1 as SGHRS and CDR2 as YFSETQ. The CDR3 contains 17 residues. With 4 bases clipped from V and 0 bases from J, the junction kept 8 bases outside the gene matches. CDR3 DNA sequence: TGCGCCAGCAGCCACCAAGGACAGGGAGCAACTAATGAAAAACTGTTTTTT. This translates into CASSHQGQGATNEKLFF.

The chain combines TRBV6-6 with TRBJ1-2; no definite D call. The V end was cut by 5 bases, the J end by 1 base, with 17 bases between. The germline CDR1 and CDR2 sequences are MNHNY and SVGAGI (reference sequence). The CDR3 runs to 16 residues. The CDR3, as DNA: TGTGCCAGCAGTCCACCCCCCGGGGTCCTTAACTATGGCTACACCTTC. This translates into CASSPPPGVLNYGYTF.

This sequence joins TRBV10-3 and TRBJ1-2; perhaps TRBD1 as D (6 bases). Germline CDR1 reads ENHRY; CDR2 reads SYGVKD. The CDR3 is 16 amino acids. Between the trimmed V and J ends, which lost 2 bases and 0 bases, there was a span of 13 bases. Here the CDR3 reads CAISEGQRLTNYGYTF. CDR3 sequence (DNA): TGTGCCATCAGTGAGGGACAGAGACTTACTAACTATGGCTACACCTTC.

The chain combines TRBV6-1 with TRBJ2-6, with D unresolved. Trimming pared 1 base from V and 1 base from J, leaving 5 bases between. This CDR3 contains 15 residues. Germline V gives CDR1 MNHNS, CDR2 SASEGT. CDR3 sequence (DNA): TGTGCCAGCAGTGAAGTTCCGTCTGGGGCCAACGTCCTGACTTTC. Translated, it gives CASSEVPSGANVLTF.

For the CDR3, the DNA is TGTGCCAGCAGAAGCGGGAGACTGAACAATGAGCAGTTCTTC. Translating gives CASRSGRLNNEQFF. J is TRBJ2-1 and V is TRBV27; 8 bases line up with TRBD2. Germline CDR1 MNHEY, CDR2 SMNVEV (reference sequence). The CDR3 extends over 14 amino acids. After removal of 6 bases from V and 5 bases from J, the junction contained 6 bases not matched to a gene.

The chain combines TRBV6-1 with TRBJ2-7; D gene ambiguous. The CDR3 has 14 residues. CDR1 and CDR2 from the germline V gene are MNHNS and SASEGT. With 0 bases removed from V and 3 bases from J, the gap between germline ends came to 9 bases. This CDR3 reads CASSEADWVYEQYF. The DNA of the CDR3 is TGTGCCAGCAGTGAAGCAGACTGGGTCTACGAGCAGTACTTC.

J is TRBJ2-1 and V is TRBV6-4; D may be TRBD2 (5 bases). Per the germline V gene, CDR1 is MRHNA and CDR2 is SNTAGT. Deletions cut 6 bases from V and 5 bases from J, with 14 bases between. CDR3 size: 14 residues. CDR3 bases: TGTGCCAGCAGCCCCGGGGTCGCCAACAATGAGCAGTTCTTC. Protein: CASSPGVANNEQFF.

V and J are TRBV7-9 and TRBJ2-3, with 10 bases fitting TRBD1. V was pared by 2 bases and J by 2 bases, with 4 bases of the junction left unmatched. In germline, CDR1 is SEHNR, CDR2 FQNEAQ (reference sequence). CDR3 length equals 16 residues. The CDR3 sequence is CASSLRGQGYTDTQYF. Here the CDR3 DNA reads TGTGCCAGCAGCTTAAGGGGACAGGGGTACACAGATACGCAGTATTTT.

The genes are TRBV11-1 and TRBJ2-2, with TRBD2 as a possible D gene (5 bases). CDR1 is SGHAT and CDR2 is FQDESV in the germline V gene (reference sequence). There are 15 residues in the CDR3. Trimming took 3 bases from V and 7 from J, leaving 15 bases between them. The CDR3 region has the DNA TGTGCCAGCAGCTTCCGCACTAGAGGTATCGGGGAGCTGTTTTTT. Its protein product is CASSFRTRGIGELFF.

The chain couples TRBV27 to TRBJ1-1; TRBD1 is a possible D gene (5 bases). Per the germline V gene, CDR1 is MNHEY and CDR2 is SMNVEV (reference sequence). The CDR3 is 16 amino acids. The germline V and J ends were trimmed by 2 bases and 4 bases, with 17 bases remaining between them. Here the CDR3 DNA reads TGTGCCAGCAGTTTACGCATGGGGCTAGGTGGCACTGAAGCTTTCTTT. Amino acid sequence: CASSLRMGLGGTEAFF.

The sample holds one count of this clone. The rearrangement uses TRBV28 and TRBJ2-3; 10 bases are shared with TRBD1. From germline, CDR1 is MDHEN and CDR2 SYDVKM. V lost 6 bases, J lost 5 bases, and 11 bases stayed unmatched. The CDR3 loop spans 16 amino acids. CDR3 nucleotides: TGTGCCAGCAGGACAGACAGGGGGCAATTCCTAGATACGCAGTATTTT. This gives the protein CASRTDRGQFLDTQYF.

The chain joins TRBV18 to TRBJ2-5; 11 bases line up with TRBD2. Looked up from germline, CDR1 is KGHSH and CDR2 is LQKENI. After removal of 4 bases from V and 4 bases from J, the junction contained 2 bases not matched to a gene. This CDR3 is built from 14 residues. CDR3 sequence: CASSLLAGGETQYF. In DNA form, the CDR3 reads TGTGCCAGCTCACTTCTAGCGGGAGGAGAGACCCAGTACTTC.

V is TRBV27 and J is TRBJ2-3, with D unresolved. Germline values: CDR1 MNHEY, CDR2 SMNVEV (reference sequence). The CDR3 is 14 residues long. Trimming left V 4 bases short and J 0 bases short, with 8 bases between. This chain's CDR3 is CASSYSLSTDTQYF. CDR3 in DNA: TGTGCCAGCAGTTATAGCCTTAGCACAGATACGCAGTATTTT.

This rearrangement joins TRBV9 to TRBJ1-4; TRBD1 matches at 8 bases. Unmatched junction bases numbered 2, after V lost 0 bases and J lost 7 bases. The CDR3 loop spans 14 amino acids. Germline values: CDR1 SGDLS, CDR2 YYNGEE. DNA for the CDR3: TGTGCCAGCAGCGTAGGGACAGGGACTGAAAAACTGTTTTTT. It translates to CASSVGTGTEKLFF.

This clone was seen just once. The CDR3 sequence is CASSLSREQFF. The CDR3 coding sequence is TGTGCCAGCAGCTTGTCTCGTGAGCAGTTCTTC. This chain uses TRBV5-5 with TRBJ2-1; unclear D gene. Trimming pared 1 base from V and 9 bases from J, leaving 5 bases between. The CDR3 has 11 amino acids. The V gene's germline CDR1 is SGHKS and CDR2 YYEKEE (reference sequence).

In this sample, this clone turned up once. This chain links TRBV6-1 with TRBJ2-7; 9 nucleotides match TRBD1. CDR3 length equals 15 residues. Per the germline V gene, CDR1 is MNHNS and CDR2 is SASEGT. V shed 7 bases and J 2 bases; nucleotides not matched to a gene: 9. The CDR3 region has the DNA TGTGCCAGCATCGAAAGACAGGGGGGCCCCTACGAGCAGTACTTC. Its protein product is CASIERQGGPYEQYF.

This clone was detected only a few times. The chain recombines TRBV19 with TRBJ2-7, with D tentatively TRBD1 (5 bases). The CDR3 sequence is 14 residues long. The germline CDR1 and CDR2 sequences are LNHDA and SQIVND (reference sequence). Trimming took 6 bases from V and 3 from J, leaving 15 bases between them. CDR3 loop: CASRKSVDSYEQYF. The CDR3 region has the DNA TGTGCCAGTAGAAAATCAGTCGACAGCTACGAGCAGTACTTC.

Here the CDR3 DNA reads TGTGCCAGCAGCGTAGGCTGGGGGCCCATGGAGACCCAGTACTTC. Encoded protein: CASSVGWGPMETQYF. This rearrangement joins TRBV7-7 to TRBJ2-5; D might be TRBD1 (6 bases). This CDR3 has 15 amino acids. Trimming removed 5 bases at V and 5 bases at J, with 18 bases between. In germline, CDR1 is SSHAT, CDR2 FNYEAQ (reference sequence). Drawing the rest from reference TRBV7-7 and TRBJ2-5, the complete variable domain is GAGVSQSPRYKVTKRGQDVTLRCDPISSHATLYWYQQALGQGPEFLTYFNYEAQPDKSGLPSDRFSAERPEGSISTLTIQRTEQRDSAMYRCASSVGWGPMETQYFGPGTRLLVL.

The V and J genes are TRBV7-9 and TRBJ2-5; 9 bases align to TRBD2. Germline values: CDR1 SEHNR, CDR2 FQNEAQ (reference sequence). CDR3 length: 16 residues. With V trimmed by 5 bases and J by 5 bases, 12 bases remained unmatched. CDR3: CASSPSRLAASETQYF. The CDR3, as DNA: TGTGCCAGCAGCCCCTCCCGACTAGCGGCGTCGGAGACCCAGTACTTC.

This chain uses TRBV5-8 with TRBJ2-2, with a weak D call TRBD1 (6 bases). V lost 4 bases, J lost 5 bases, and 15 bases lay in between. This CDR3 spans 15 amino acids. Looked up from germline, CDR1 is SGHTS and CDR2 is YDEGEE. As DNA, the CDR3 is TGTGCCAGCAGCCCCGGGACAACCAAGACCGGGGAGCTGTTTTTT. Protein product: CASSPGTTKTGELFF.

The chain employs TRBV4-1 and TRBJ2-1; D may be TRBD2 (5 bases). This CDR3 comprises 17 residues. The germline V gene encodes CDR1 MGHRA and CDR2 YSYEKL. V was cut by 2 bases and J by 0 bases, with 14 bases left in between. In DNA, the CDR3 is TGCGCCAGCAGCCAATTGCCCGGAGGAAGCTCCTACAATGAGCAGTTCTTC. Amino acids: CASSQLPGGSSYNEQFF.

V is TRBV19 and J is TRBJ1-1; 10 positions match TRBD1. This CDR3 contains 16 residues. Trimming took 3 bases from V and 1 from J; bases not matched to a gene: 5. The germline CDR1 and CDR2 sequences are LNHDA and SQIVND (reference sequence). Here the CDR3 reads CASSMEGDRGNTEAFF. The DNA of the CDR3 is TGTGCCAGTAGTATGGAGGGGGACAGGGGGAACACTGAAGCTTTCTTT.